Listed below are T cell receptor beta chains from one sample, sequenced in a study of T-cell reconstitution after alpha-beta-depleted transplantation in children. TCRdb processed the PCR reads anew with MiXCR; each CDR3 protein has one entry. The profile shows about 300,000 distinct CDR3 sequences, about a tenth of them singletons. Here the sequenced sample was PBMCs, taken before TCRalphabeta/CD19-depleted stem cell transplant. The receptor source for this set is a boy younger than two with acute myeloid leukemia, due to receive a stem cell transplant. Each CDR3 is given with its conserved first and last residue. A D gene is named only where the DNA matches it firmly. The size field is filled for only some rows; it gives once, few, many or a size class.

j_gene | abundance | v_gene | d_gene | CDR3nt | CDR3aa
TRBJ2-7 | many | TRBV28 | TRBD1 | TGTGCCAGCAGTCGGGACAGGGGGCGCAGCGGGTACTTC | CASSRDRGRSGYF
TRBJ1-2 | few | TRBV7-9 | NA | TGTGCCAGCAGCGCACAGGAGGGTGGCTACACCTTC | CASSAQEGGYTF
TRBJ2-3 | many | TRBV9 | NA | TGTGCCAGCAGCGTGTCCGGGGCCCGCACAGATACGCAGTATTTT | CASSVSGARTDTQYF
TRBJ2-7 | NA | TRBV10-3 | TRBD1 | TGTGCCATCATGGGCGGGACAGGAGAAAGCTACGAGCAGTACTTC | CAIMGGTGESYEQYF
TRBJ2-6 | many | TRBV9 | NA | TGTGCCAGCAGCGTAGCTACGGGCTCTGGGGCCAACGTCCTGACTTTC | CASSVATGSGANVLTF
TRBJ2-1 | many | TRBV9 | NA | TGTGCCAGCAGCGGCGGACAGAGGCCAAATGAGCAGTTCTTC | CASSGGQRPNEQFF
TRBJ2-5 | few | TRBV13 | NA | TGTGCCAGCAGCTTAGAAGAGCGAACCCAAGAGACCCAGTACTTC | CASSLEERTQETQYF
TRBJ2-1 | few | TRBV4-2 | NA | TGTGCCAGCAGCCAAGTTACCGGGGCCAACAATGAGCAGTTCTTC | CASSQVTGANNEQFF
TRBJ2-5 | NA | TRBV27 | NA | TGTGCCAGCAGTCCTCTTGGGGGACCACAAGAGACCCAGTACTTC | CASSPLGGPQETQYF
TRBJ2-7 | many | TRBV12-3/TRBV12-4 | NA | TGTGCCAGCAGTGCCCTTTCTCTGAGGCACGAGCAGTACTTC | CASSALSLRHEQYF
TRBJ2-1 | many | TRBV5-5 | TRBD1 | TGTGCCAGCATCACCCGGGCAGGGGGCGAGGACAATGAGCAGTTCTTC | CASITRAGGEDNEQFF
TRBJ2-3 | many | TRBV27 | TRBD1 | TGTGCCAGCAGTTTGATTACAGGGGGAAGAGATACGCAGTATTTT | CASSLITGGRDTQYF
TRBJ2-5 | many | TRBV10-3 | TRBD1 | TGTGCCATCAGTGACGGGACAGTCCAAGAGACCCAGTACTTC | CAISDGTVQETQYF
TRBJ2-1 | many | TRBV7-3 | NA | TGTGCCAGCAGCTTGAATAGACCGACAGGGAGGAATGAGCAGTTCTTC | CASSLNRPTGRNEQFF
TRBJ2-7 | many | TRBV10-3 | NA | TGTGCCATCAGCCCTGACAGTTTATCCTACGAGCAGTACTTC | CAISPDSLSYEQYF
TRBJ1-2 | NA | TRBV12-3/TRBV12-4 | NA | TGTGCCAGCAGCCCAGGGCCAAACTATGGCTACACCTTC | CASSPGPNYGYTF
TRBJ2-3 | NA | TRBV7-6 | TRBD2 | TGTGCCAGCAGCATGCGGGGGGGCCTTAGCACAGATACGCAGTATTTT | CASSMRGGLSTDTQYF
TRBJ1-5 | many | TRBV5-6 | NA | TGTGCCAGCAGTCTGGGGCGGATCAATCAGCCCCAGCATTTT | CASSLGRINQPQHF